This T cell receptor beta chain was sequenced in a study of blood T cell repertoires in COVID-19. Study in general: The United States, Italy and Spain provided the acute and convalescent COVID-19 samples.

As originally analysed: Reference gene primers were amplified, and this amplification served to estimate nucleated cell counts. Here immunoSEQ multiplex PCR was the method, and the copy in TCRdb shows in-frame clones only, minus some. The V and J calls and clone size are taken from that table; D and trimming were inferred from the DNA. The sample lists fewer than 250,000 clones, approximately 90% seen once, with 1% to 1.5% in the top ten. The receptor was isolated from a man aged 25-45 years with acute or convalescent COVID-19. Sequenced: peripheral blood.

CDR3 DNA: TGCGCCAGCAGCTTAAGGACCCAGGGGGCTAACACCGGGGAGCTGTTTTTT. Protein sequence: CASSLRTQGANTGELFF. The chain carries TRBV5-1 and TRBJ2-2; 8 positions agree with TRBD1. Germline trimming cut 2 bases from V and 2 bases from J; bases unmatched to any gene: 8. Germline assignment: CDR1 SGHRS and CDR2 YFSETQ. The CDR3 sequence is 17 residues long.